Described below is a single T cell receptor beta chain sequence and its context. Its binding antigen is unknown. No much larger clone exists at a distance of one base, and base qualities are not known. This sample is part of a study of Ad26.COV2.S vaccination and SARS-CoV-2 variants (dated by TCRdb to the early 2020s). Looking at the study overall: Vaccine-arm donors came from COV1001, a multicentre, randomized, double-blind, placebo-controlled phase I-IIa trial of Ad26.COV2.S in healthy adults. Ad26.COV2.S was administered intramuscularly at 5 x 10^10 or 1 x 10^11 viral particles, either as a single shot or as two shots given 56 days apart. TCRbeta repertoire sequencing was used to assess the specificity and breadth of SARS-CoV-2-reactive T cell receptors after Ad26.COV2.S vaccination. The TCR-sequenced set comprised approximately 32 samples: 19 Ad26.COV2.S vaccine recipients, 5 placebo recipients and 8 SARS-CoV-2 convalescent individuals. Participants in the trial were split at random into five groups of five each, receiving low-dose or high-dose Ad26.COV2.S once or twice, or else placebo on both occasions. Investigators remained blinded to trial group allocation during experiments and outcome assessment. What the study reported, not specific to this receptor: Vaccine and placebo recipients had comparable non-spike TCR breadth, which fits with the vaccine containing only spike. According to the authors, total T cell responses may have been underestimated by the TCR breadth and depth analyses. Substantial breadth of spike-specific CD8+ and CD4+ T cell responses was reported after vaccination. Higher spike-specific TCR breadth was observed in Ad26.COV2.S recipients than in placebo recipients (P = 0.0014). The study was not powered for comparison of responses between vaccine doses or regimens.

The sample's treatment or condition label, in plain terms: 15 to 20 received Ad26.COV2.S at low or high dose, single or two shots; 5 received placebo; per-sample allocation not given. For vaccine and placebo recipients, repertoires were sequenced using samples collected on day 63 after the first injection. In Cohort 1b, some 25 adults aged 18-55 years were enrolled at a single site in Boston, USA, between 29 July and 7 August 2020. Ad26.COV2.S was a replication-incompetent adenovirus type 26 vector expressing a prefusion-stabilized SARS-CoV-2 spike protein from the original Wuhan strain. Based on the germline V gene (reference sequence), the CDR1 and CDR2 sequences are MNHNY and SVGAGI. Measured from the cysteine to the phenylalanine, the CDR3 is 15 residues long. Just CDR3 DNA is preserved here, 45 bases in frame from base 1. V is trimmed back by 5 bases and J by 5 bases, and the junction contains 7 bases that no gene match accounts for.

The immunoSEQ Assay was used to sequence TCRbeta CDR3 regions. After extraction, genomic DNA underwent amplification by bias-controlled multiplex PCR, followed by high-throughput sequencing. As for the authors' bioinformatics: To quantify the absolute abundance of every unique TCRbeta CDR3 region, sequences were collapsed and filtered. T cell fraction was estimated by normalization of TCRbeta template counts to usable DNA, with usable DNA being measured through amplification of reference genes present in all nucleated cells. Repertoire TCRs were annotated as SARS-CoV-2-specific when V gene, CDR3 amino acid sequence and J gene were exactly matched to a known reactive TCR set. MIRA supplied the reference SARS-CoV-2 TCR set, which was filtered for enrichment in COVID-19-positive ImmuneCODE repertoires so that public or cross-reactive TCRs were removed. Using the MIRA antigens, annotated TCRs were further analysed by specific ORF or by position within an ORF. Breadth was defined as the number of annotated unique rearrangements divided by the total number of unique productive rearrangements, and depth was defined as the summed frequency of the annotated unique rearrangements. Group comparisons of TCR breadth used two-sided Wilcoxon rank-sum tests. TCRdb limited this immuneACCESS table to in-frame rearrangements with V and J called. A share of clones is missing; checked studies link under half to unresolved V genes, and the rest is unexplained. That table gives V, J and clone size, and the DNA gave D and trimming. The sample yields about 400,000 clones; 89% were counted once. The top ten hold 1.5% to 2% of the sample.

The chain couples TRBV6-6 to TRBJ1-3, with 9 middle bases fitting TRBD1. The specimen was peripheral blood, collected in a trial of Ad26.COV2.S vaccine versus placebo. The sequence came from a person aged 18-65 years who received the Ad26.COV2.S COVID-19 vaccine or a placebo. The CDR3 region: CASSDGQGQRNTIYF. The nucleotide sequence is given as TGTGCCAGCAGTGACGGACAGGGGCAGAGAAACACCATATATTTT.